Detailed here is one TCR beta chain. Its specificity is not known. The data were obtained in a study of T cells after posttransplantation cyclophosphamide. The table came from immunoSEQ multiplex PCR; TCRdb's copy has only in-frame clones and leaves some out. This sample has about 12,000 clones, with approximately 81% found just once. General observations from the study: Recipient CMV seropositivity and CMV reactivation strongly tracked TRB clonality. Tissue-infiltrating T cells from skin or gut overlapped little with blood T cells. Donor-recipient repertoire similarity was low at 1-2 months, rising over year one.

Sampled 1 year posttransplant, controls received myeloablative marrow transplants, methotrexate and a calcineurin inhibitor. This receptor was taken from a male patient aged 25-45 years who received an allogeneic stem cell transplant from an unrelated donor, was CMV-positive, and had acute GVHD only. Some T cells may arise from the graft donor. Material: PBMCs, obtained 350 to 400 days after allogeneic stem cell transplant with calcineurin inhibitor and methotrexate.

CDR3 sequence reads: CASRKTSSSNSPLHF. In DNA, the CDR3 is TGTGCCAGTAGGAAGACTTCTTCGAGTAATTCACCCCTCCACTTT. The chain is built from TRBV19 and TRBJ1-6; D gene ambiguous. The length of the CDR3 is 15 residues. V was shortened by 6 bases and J by 6 bases, with 15 bases between the two germline ends. Germline CDR1 is LNHDA and CDR2 is SQIVND (reference sequence).